These 26 T cell receptor beta chains were sequenced from one sample in a study of human T cells and chemical hapten exposure. TCRdb reprocessed the RACE reads via MiXCR and lists one record per CDR3 protein. The table includes fewer than 500,000 distinct CDR3 sequences, about 4.8% detected once. Sample time point: patch test 1, 2 weeks after DPC sensitization. Noted treatment: therapeutic diphenylcyclopropenone sensitization with weekly scalp DPC. Sequences were derived from whole blood, sampled in connection with sensitization to the hapten diphenylcyclopropenone (DPC). The source is a woman aged 45-65 years with alopecia areata. Some clones in this sample may be carry-over from other donors' samples.

This chain connects TRBV20-1 to TRBJ2-3; 9 nucleotides agree with TRBD2. J gave up 3 bases and V 6 bases, and 4 bases lay outside the gene matches. This CDR3 spans 13 amino acids. Germline V CDR1 and CDR2: DFQATT, SNEGSKA (reference sequence). The CDR3 loop reads CSAPGLATDTQYF. The CDR3 region has the DNA TGCAGTGCCCCGGGACTAGCAACAGATACGCAGTATTTT.

V usage is TRBV24-1 and J usage is TRBJ1-4; possibly TRBD1 for D (5 bases). Germline-derived CDR1 and CDR2 are KGHDR and SFDVKD. Trimming took 2 bases from V and 10 from J, leaving 13 bases between them. CDR3 length equals 14 residues. The CDR3 DNA follows: TGTGCCACCAGTGATTCTGGCAGGGAAGGAAAACTGTTTTTT. It specifies CATSDSGREGKLFF.

This clonotype was seen repeatedly, ten times or more. V is TRBV20-1 and J is TRBJ2-3, with D tentatively TRBD1 or TRBD2 (6 bases each). The germline V and J ends were trimmed by 1 base and 10 bases, with 15 bases remaining between them. The CDR3 has 13 residues. Germline CDR1 and CDR2: DFQATT and SNEGSKA (reference sequence). CDR3 DNA sequence: TGCAGTGCTAGAGTAACGGGGGCCAACCCGCAGTATTTT. Protein sequence: CSARVTGANPQYF.

The sample holds many counts of this clonotype. The chain combines TRBV27 with TRBJ2-3, with D perhaps assigned TRBD1 or TRBD2 (5 bases each). The V end was cut by 2 bases, the J end by 6 bases, with 9 bases between. Germline values: CDR1 MNHEY, CDR2 SMNVEV (reference sequence). The CDR3 length is 13 residues. This chain's CDR3 is CASSLAGDDTQYF. In nucleotides, the CDR3 is TGTGCCAGCAGTTTAGCTGGGGACGATACGCAGTATTTT.

A few counts support this clonotype. V gene TRBV10-2 combines with J gene TRBJ1-4, with D possibly TRBD1 on 5 matching bases. The germline V gene encodes CDR1 WSHSY and CDR2 SAAADI. V was clipped by 4 bases and J by 2 bases, with 5 bases between them. The CDR3 has 13 amino acids. The CDR3 spells CASSGQTNEKLFF. DNA of the CDR3: TGCGCCAGCAGTGGACAGACTAATGAAAAACTGTTTTTT.

This clonotype was seen repeatedly, ten times or more. The genes are TRBV3-1 and TRBJ2-1; D might be TRBD2 (5 bases). Germline V CDR1 and CDR2: LGHDT, YNNKEL (reference sequence). Trimming took off 0 bases at V and 5 bases at J, with 8 bases between the two ends. The CDR3 contains 14 residues. In DNA, the CDR3 is TGTGCCAGCAGCCAAGATCCGGGGAACAATGAGCAGTTCTTC. It yields the protein CASSQDPGNNEQFF.

There are many counts of this clonotype. This sequence joins TRBV6-5 and TRBJ2-3; tentatively, D is TRBD1 or TRBD2 (5 bases each). V was shortened by 7 bases and J by 6 bases, with 20 bases between the two germline ends. CDR3 length: 15 residues. Germline CDR1 reads MNHEY; CDR2 reads SVGAGI. The CDR3 nucleotides read TGTGCCAGCACCAAAGGGTACGGGGCATTGGATACGCAGTATTTT. It codes for CASTKGYGALDTQYF.

This clonotype was seen only a few times. V is TRBV2 and J is TRBJ1-5; D is uncertain. CDR3 length equals 14 residues. Looked up from germline, CDR1 is SNHLY and CDR2 is FYNNEI. Trimming stripped 5 bases from V and 1 base from J, with 9 bases between. Here the CDR3 DNA reads TGTGCCAGCAGTACCGACGGGAGCAATCAGCCCCAGCATTTT. This sequence encodes CASSTDGSNQPQHF.

This clonotype was seen more than once but under ten times. The CDR3 reads CASSLWERQPQHF. For the CDR3, the DNA is TGTGCCAGCAGTTTATGGGAGCGCCAGCCCCAGCATTTT. V usage is TRBV27 and J usage is TRBJ1-5, with D unresolved. This CDR3 is 13 amino acids long. Germline V lookup: CDR1 MNHEY, CDR2 SMNVEV (reference sequence). V was cut by 1 base and J by 7 bases, with 8 bases left in between.

This clonotype was observed a few times. J is TRBJ2-2 and V is TRBV5-1, with a possible D match to TRBD1 (5 bases). The CDR3 is 14 amino acids. Looked up from germline, CDR1 is SGHRS and CDR2 is YFSETQ. Trimming took off 1 base at V and 6 bases at J, with 10 bases between the two ends. The CDR3 region is CASSLKTDSGELFF. CDR3 in DNA: TGCGCCAGCAGCTTGAAGACAGACTCCGGGGAGCTGTTTTTT.

The table lists this clonotype with a few counts. This chain connects TRBV9 to TRBJ2-2, with D unclear. This CDR3 comprises 15 residues. V was trimmed by 0 bases and J by 5 bases, leaving 11 bases between them. Germline V gene data show CDR1 as SGDLS and CDR2 as YYNGEE. CDR3 protein: CASSVGISSTGELFF. CDR3 nucleotide sequence: TGTGCCAGCAGCGTAGGGATTAGCAGTACCGGGGAGCTGTTTTTT.

Ten or more counts support this clonotype. The J gene is TRBJ2-1, the V gene TRBV29-1, with D maybe TRBD1 (6 bases). The CDR3 extends over 11 amino acids. Germline CDR1 reads SQVTM; CDR2 reads ANQGSEA. Trimming cost V 6 bases and J 9 bases, with 12 bases left between them. CDR3 sequence reads: CSVGTSGEQFF. DNA for the CDR3: TGCAGCGTCGGGACATCGGGTGAGCAGTTCTTC.

This clonotype was found many times. The chain combines TRBV7-8 with TRBJ2-4; D gene unclear. Germline V gene data show CDR1 as SGHVS and CDR2 as FQNEAQ. Trimming took off 5 bases at V and 6 bases at J, with 14 bases between the two ends. The CDR3 consists of 14 residues. CDR3 coding DNA: TGTGCCAGCAGCCCCGAGGAGCCGCGAAACATTCAGTACTTC. Translated, it gives CASSPEEPRNIQYF.

This clonotype was seen a few times. The rearrangement joins TRBV3-1 to TRBJ2-1; 7 bases map to TRBD2. CDR3 length equals 14 residues. Trimming at V came to 7 bases and at J to 4 bases, leaving 7 bases not matched to a gene. CDR1 is LGHDT, CDR2 YNNKEL, per germline (reference sequence). DNA of the CDR3: TGTGCCAGCACCCCGGCTAGCGGTTACAATGAGCAGTTCTTC. Amino acids: CASTPASGYNEQFF.

This chain links TRBV12-3 or TRBV12-4 with TRBJ1-1; TRBD1 might be the D (6 bases). This CDR3 comprises 13 residues. V was cut by 8 bases and J by 6 bases, with 16 bases left in between. The CDR3 reads CASAQQGGAEAFF. The CDR3 nucleotides read TGTGCCAGCGCCCAACAGGGAGGTGCTGAAGCTTTCTTT.

This clonotype showed up just a few times. This sequence joins TRBV5-1 and TRBJ2-3, with TRBD1 matching 10 bases. The V and J ends lost 4 bases and 5 bases, in that order; junction bases with no gene match: 10. Germline CDR1 reads SGHRS; CDR2 reads YFSETQ. This CDR3 region has 16 residues. CDR3 region: CASSPQGQGTGDTQYF. DNA of the CDR3: TGCGCCAGCAGCCCCCAGGGACAGGGGACAGGAGATACGCAGTATTTT.

The gene calls are TRBV28 and TRBJ2-7; 7 positions match TRBD2. CDR3 size: 17 residues. Germline trimming cut 5 bases from V and 4 bases from J; bases unmatched to any gene: 17. CDR1 is MDHEN and CDR2 is SYDVKM in the germline V gene. CDR3 protein: CASSPFTLNGGKYEQYF. The CDR3 region has the DNA TGTGCCAGCAGTCCCTTCACTTTGAACGGGGGGAAATACGAGCAGTACTTC. The full variable domain, rest sourced from reference TRBV28 and TRBJ2-7, is DVKVTQSSRYLVKRTGEKVFLECVQDMDHENMFWYRQDPGLGLRLIYFSYDVKMKEKGDIPEGYSVSREKKERFSLILESASTNQTSMYLCASSPFTLNGGKYEQYFGPGTRLTVT.

This clonotype showed up many times. The J gene is TRBJ2-7, the V gene TRBV7-9, with D perhaps matching TRBD2 (5 bases). The ends were cut back, 5 bases at V and 5 bases at J, with 19 bases in the middle. The CDR3 consists of 15 residues. Germline-derived CDR1 and CDR2 are SEHNR and FQNEAQ (reference sequence). CDR3 in amino acids: CASSPVHQGSDEQYF. DNA of the CDR3: TGTGCCAGCAGCCCAGTCCATCAAGGGAGCGACGAGCAGTACTTC.

The table lists this clonotype with a few counts. The rearrangement joins TRBV5-4 to TRBJ1-2, with a tentative D call TRBD1 (6 bases). This CDR3 spans 13 amino acids. V lost 0 bases to trimming and J lost 7 bases, with 10 bases between them. Germline lookup yields CDR1 SGHNT and CDR2 YYREEE (reference sequence). CDR3 protein: CASSLEQGFGYTF. The CDR3 nucleotides read TGTGCCAGCAGCTTGGAACAGGGCTTTGGCTACACCTTC.

The chain recombines TRBV4-2 with TRBJ1-1, with D perhaps TRBD1 (5 bases). V was shortened by 0 bases and J by 9 bases, with 17 bases between the two germline ends. Germline CDR1 LGHNA, CDR2 YNFKEQ. The CDR3 loop spans 15 amino acids. The CDR3 DNA follows: TGTGCCAGCAGCCAAGATTCCACGGGGCTCCGAAAAGCTTTCTTT. Protein sequence: CASSQDSTGLRKAFF.

This clonotype was seen at least ten times. The V gene is TRBV6-6, the J gene TRBJ2-7; D call uncertain. Germline V lookup: CDR1 MNHNY, CDR2 SVGAGI (reference sequence). CDR3 length equals 13 residues. V was shortened by 6 bases and J by 2 bases, with 11 bases between the two germline ends. The CDR3 sequence: CASSPEAPYEQYF. The CDR3 DNA is TGTGCCAGCAGCCCCGAGGCCCCCTACGAGCAGTACTTC.

This clonotype was detected ten times or more. The chain combines TRBV7-9 with TRBJ2-3; 7 bases fit TRBD2. Germline V gene data show CDR1 as SEHNR and CDR2 as FQNEAQ (reference sequence). J lost 4 bases, V lost 5 bases, and 6 bases had no gene match. The CDR3 extends over 14 amino acids. As DNA, the CDR3 is TGTGCCAGCAGCCCTAGCGGTATCCCAGATACGCAGTATTTT. As protein: CASSPSGIPDTQYF. The whole variable domain, filled in from reference TRBV7-9 and TRBJ2-3, reads DTGVSQNPRHKITKRGQNVTFRCDPISEHNRLYWYRQTLGQGPEFLTYFQNEAQLEKSRLLSDRFSAERPKGSFSTLEIQRTEQGDSAMYLCASSPSGIPDTQYFGPGTRLTVL.

This clonotype has a count of ten or more. CDR3 in DNA: TGTGCCAGCACGCCGGACAGGGGCGGGCAGCCCCAGCATTTT. This codes for CASTPDRGGQPQHF. The chain has TRBV7-9 and TRBJ1-5; 9 bases align to TRBD1. The CDR3 extends over 14 amino acids. Germline V gene sequence: CDR1 SEHNR, CDR2 FQNEAQ (reference sequence). V was clipped by 7 bases and J by 7 bases; unmatched bases: 8.

The chain is built from TRBV2 and TRBJ1-5, with D perhaps TRBD1 (5 bases). Germline CDR1 is SNHLY and CDR2 is FYNNEI. This CDR3 is built from 15 residues. Trimming stripped 2 bases from V and 2 bases from J, with 10 bases between. This chain's CDR3 is CASSESWGGNQPQHF. CDR3 nucleotide sequence: TGTGCCAGCAGTGAAAGTTGGGGGGGCAATCAGCCCCAGCATTTT.

This clonotype was counted between two and nine times. The J gene is TRBJ1-2, the V gene TRBV27; 9 bases agree with TRBD1. Germline V CDR1 and CDR2: MNHEY, SMNVEV (reference sequence). V shed 6 bases, J shed 1 base, and the junction held 3 bases outside the gene matches. The CDR3 is 14 amino acids. The CDR3 nucleotides are TGTGCCAGCAGCAGGACAGGGGATAACTATGGCTACACCTTC. Encoded protein: CASSRTGDNYGYTF.

As DNA, the CDR3 is TGTGCCAGCAGCCTCTCCCAGGGGGTATCCTACAATGAGCAGTTCTTC. It yields the protein CASSLSQGVSYNEQFF. V and J are TRBV7-2 and TRBJ2-1, with TRBD1 matching over 7 bases. Germline loops: CDR1 SGHTA, CDR2 FQGNSA. V shed 5 bases and J 1 base; nucleotides not matched to a gene: 8. This CDR3 has 16 amino acids.